Here is one TCR beta chain with its context. Antigen: not known. This entry belongs to a study of cytomegalovirus exposure and HLA in healthy donors. The PCR contained 60 Vbeta and 13 Jbeta primers. Profiled with immunoSEQ multiplex PCR; TCRdb holds only in-frame clones, not every one. The sample records 150,000 to 200,000 clones, 75% to 85% being singletons. The V and J ends lost 11 bases and 6 bases respectively, with 15 bases between them. This CDR3 region has 12 residues. Germline V lookup: CDR1 LGHNT, CDR2 FRNRAP. Whole-study results and caveats: A previous analysis found most TCR beta V segments productive roughly 87% or roughly 30% of the time. Cytomegalovirus-associated TCR beta chains were listed, numbering more than 150.

This sequence joins TRBV12-5 and TRBJ2-3; possibly TRBD1 for D (5 bases). The sequence derives from a boy under 18 in good health and CMV-seronegative. Sequenced: PBMCs. DNA of the CDR3: TGTGCTTGCGGACAATCCCTTGATACGCAGTATTTT. Its translation: CACGQSLDTQYF.